Sequencing of this T cell receptor beta chain was carried out in a study of metastatic and nonmetastatic thyroid tumors. For the study at large: Samples came from malignant and benign thyroid patients, and repertoires were compared across blood and tumor or nodule tissue.

Prior to thyroid surgery, none of the patients had received any treatment. This clone appeared many times. Antigen unknown. Study processing details: It was from CDR3 differences across clinicopathological groups that a distant-metastasis classifier for papillary thyroid cancer was built. TCRdb re-analyzed the PCR reads using MiXCR. TCRdb assigned the V and J calls; the authors' analysis was not used. The sample shows 30,000 to 35,000 clones, roughly 20% of them seen only once. Findings and caveats of the study: For both blood and tumor, malignant thyroid tumors reportedly showed significantly higher TCR beta diversity than benign nodules did.

Trimming took 5 bases from V and 2 from J; bases not matched to a gene: 1. CDR3 length: 13 amino acids. The germline V gene has CDR1 SGHTA and CDR2 FQGNSA. The chain carries TRBV7-2 and TRBJ1-2, with TRBD1 matching 8 bases. The source is a female donor with papillary thyroid cancer or a benign thyroid nodule (not recorded which). Some clones in this sample may be carry-over from other donors' samples. Input material: blood. CDR3 DNA sequence: TGTGCCAGCAGCCGGGACAGGAACTATGGCTACACCTTC. Translating it yields CASSRDRNYGYTF.